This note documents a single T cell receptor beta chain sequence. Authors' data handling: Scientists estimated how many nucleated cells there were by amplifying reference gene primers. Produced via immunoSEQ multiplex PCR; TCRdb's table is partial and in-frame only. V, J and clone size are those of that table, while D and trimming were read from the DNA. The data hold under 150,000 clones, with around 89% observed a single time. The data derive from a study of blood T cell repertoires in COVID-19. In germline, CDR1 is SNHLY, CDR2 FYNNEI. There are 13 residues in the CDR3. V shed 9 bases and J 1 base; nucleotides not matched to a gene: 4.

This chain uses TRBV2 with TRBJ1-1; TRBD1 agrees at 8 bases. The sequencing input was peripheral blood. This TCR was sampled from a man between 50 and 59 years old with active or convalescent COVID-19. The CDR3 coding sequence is TGTGCCAGATCAGGGGGCAGGAACACTGAAGCTTTCTTT. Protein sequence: CARSGGRNTEAFF.